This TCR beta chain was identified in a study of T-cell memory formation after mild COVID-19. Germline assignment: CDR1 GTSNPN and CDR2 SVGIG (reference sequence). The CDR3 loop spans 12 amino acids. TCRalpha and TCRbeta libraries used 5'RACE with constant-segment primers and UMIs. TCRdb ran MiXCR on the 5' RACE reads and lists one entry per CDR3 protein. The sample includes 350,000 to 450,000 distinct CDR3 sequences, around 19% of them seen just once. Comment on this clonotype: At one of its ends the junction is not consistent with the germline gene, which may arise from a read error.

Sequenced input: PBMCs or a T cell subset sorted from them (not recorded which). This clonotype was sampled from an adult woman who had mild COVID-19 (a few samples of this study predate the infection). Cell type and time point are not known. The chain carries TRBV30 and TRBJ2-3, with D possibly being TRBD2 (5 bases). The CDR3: CAWSDRGDAQYF. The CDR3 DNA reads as TGTGCCTGGAGTGATCGGGGAGATGCGCAGTATTTT.